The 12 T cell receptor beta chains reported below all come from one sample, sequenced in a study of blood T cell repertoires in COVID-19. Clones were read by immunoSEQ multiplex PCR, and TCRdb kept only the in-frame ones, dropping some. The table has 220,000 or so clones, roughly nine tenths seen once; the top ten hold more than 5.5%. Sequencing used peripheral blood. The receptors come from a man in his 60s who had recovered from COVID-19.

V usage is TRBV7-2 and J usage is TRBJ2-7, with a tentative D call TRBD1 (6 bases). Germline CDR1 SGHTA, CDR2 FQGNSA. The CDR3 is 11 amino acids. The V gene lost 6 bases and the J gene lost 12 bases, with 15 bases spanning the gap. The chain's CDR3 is CASSWSGEWYF. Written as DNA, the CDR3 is TGTGCCAGCAGTTGGTCAGGGGAATGGTACTTC.

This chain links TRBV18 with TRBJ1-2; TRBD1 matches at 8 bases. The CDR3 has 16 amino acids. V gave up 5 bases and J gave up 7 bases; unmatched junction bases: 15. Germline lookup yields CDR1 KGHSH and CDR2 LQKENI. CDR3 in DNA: TGTGCCAGCTCAACCCCGGACAGGGCTCTTAGGGGTGGCTACACCTTC. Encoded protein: CASSTPDRALRGGYTF. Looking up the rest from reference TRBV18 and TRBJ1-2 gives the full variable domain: NAGVMQNPRHLVRRRGQEARLRCSPMKGHSHVYWYRQLPEEGLKFMVYLQKENIIDESGMPKERFSAEFPKEGPSILRIQQVVRGDSAAYFCASSTPDRALRGGYTFGSGTRLTVV.

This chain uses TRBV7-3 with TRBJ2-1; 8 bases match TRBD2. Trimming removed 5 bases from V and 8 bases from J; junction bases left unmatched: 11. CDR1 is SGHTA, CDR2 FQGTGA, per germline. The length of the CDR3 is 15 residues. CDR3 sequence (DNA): TGTGCCAGCAGCCTGACCGGGACTAGGAACGATGAGCAGTTCTTC. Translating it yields CASSLTGTRNDEQFF.

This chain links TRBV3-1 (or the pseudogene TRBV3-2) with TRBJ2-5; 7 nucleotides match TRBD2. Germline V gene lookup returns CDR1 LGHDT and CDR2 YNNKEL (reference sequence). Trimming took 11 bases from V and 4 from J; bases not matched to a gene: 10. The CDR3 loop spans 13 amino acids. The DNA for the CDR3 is TGTGCCGCCGGGACGGGCGGGGGAGAGACCCAGTACTTC. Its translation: CAAGTGGGETQYF.

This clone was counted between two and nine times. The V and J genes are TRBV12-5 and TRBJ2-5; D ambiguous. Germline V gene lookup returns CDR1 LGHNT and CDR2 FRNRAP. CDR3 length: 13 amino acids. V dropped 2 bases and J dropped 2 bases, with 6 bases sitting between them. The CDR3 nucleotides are TGTGCTAGTGGTTTGTTAAATCAAGAGACCCAGTACTTC. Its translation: CASGLLNQETQYF.

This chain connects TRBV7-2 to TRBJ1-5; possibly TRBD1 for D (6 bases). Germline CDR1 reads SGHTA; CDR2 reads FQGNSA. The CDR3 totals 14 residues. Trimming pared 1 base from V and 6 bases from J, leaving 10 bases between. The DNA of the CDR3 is TGTGCCAGCAGCTTAGTGACAGGATCTCAGCCCCAGCATTTT. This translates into CASSLVTGSQPQHF.

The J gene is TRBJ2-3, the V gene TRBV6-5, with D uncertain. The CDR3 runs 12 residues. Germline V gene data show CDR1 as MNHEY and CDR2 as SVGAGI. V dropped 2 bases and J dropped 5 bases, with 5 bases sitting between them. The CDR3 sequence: CASSYGQDTQYF. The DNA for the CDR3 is TGTGCCAGCAGTTACGGGCAAGATACGCAGTATTTT.

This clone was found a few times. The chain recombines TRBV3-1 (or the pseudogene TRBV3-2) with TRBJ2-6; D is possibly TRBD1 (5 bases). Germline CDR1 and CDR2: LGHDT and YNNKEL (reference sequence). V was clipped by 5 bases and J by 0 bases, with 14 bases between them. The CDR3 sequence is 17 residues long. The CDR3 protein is CASSNDRIASGANVLTF. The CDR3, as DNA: TGTGCCAGCAGCAATGACAGAATAGCCTCTGGGGCCAACGTCCTGACTTTC.

The CDR3 loop is CSAQPGETQYF. The CDR3 nucleotides are TGCAGTGCCCAGCCGGGAGAGACCCAGTACTTC. This chain links TRBV20-1 with TRBJ2-5; no clear D gene. V was clipped by 6 bases and J by 4 bases, with 9 bases between them. CDR1 and CDR2 (germline): DFQATT, SNEGSKA (reference sequence). The length of the CDR3 is 11 residues.

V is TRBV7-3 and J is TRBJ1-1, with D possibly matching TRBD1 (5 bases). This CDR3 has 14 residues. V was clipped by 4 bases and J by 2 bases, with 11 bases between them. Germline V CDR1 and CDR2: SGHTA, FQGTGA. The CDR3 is CASSYRGDNTEAFF. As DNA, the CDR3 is TGTGCCAGCAGCTACCGGGGGGATAACACTGAAGCTTTCTTT.

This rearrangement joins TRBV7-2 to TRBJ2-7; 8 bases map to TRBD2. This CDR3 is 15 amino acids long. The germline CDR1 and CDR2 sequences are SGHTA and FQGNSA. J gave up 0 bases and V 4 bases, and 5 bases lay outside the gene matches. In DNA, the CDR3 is TGTGCCAGCAGCTCGGTAGCGGGAAACTCCTACGAGCAGTACTTC. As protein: CASSSVAGNSYEQYF.

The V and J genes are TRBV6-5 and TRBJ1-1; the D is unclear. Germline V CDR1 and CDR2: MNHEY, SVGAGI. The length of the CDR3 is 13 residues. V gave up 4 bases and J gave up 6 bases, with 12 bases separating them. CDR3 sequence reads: CASSFGVGSEAFF. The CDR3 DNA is TGTGCCAGCAGTTTCGGGGTGGGGTCTGAAGCTTTCTTT.